This T cell receptor (beta chain) was sequenced for a study of technical replicates of blood from several donors. Looked up from germline, CDR1 is SGHRS and CDR2 is YFSETQ. The CDR3 runs 13 residues. Trimming shortened V by 0 bases and J by 4 bases, and 8 bases separated the two germline ends. This table comes from immunoSEQ multiplex PCR, and its TCRdb copy is limited to in-frame clones, with some not included. The data contain about 100,000 clones, 96% of them seen just once; the ten biggest clones take up approximately 0.21%. The V gene is TRBV5-1, the J gene TRBJ2-7; D not resolved. What was sequenced was T cells isolated from PBMCs. The receptor was isolated from a human donor in good health. DNA of the CDR3: TGCGCCAGCAGCTTGGACGCGGTTTACGAGCAGTACTTC. Translated: CASSLDAVYEQYF. The variable domain in full, with the rest retrieved from reference TRBV5-1 and TRBJ2-7, is KAGVTQTPRYLIKTRGQQVTLSCSPISGHRSVSWYQQTPGQGLQFLFEYFSETQRNKGNFPGRFSGRQFSNSRSEMNVSTLELGDSALYLCASSLDAVYEQYFGPGTRLTVT.